These 19 T cell receptor beta chains share one sample of origin, sequenced in a study of blood T cell repertoires in COVID-19. Data came from immunoSEQ multiplex PCR; TCRdb stores just in-frame clones and leaves some out. The sample lists 29,000 or so clones; 80% to 90% were seen once. The sample was peripheral blood. Source of these receptors: a man in his sixties with acute or convalescent COVID-19.

The chain uses TRBV6-5 and TRBJ1-1, with 9 bases aligning to TRBD1. Trimming at V came to 6 bases and at J to 11 bases, leaving 7 bases not matched to a gene. This CDR3 is 12 amino acids long. Germline assignment: CDR1 MNHEY and CDR2 SVGAGI. The CDR3 bases are TGTGCCAGCAGCTCTGGACAGGGGCAGGCTTTCTTT. Its protein product is CASSSGQGQAFF.

This clone was seen only a few times. The chain combines TRBV9 with TRBJ2-3; D gene ambiguous. Trimming pared 4 bases from V and 4 bases from J, leaving 7 bases between. The germline CDR1 and CDR2 sequences are SGDLS and YYNGEE. CDR3 size: 12 residues. The DNA of the CDR3 is TGTGCCAGCAGCACCCAGGCAGATACGCAGTATTTT. As protein: CASSTQADTQYF.

The chain joins TRBV27 to TRBJ2-7; 8 nucleotides match TRBD1. J lost 3 bases, V lost 3 bases, and 7 bases had no gene match. Germline CDR1 MNHEY, CDR2 SMNVEV (reference sequence). The length of the CDR3 is 15 residues. In nucleotides, the CDR3 is TGTGCCAGCAGTTTCTACCAGGGACAGGACTACGAGCAGTACTTC. Its protein is CASSFYQGQDYEQYF.

This chain uses TRBV11-3 with TRBJ2-5; the D gene is possibly TRBD2 (6 bases). Germline CDR1 reads SGHNT; CDR2 reads YENEEA. V was shortened by 1 base and J by 5 bases, with 20 bases between the two germline ends. The CDR3 runs to 17 residues. CDR3 region: CASSLGGLRGSLETQYF. The CDR3 region has the DNA TGTGCCAGCAGCTTAGGTGGGTTACGGGGGTCCCTGGAGACCCAGTACTTC.

The rearrangement links TRBV19 to TRBJ2-1; TRBD2 might be the D (5 bases). The V end lost 7 bases, the J end lost 4 bases, and 14 bases lay between the germline ends. This CDR3 is built from 14 residues. CDR1 is LNHDA, CDR2 SQIVND, per germline (reference sequence). The CDR3 DNA is TGTGCCAGTATATCGGCTAGCCCATACAATGAGCAGTTCTTC. This gives the protein CASISASPYNEQFF.

This clone was seen more than once but under ten times. CDR3 DNA: TGTGCCAGCAGCCCGGGTCACGCCAGCCCCCAGCATTTT. Translating gives CASSPGHASPQHF. This rearrangement joins TRBV11-2 to TRBJ1-5; the D is unclear. CDR1 is SGHAT, CDR2 FQNNGV, per germline. Trimming removed 5 bases from V and 10 bases from J, with 15 bases in between. CDR3 size: 13 residues.

The chain couples TRBV2 to TRBJ1-6; TRBD1 agrees at 7 bases. The trim removed 7 bases at V and 6 bases at J, leaving 9 bases unmatched. This CDR3 has 15 residues. CDR1 and CDR2 (germline): SNHLY, FYNNEI. This chain's CDR3 is CASTVAQGGNSPLHF. The CDR3 DNA follows: TGTGCCAGCACTGTGGCCCAGGGGGGTAATTCACCCCTCCACTTT.

The CDR3 region has the DNA TGTGCCAGCATTACCGGGACTCTCTCCGAAGCTTTCTTT. Translating it yields CASITGTLSEAFF. V gene TRBV6-4 combines with J gene TRBJ1-1, with D tentatively TRBD1 (5 bases). Germline CDR1 is MRHNA and CDR2 is SNTAGT. The CDR3 has 13 amino acids. The V and J ends lost 7 bases and 8 bases respectively, with 17 bases between them.

The J gene is TRBJ1-2, the V gene TRBV12-3 or TRBV12-4; D not resolved. Trimming took off 6 bases at V and 7 bases at J, with 15 bases between the two ends. CDR3 length: 13 amino acids. This CDR3 reads CASSQTAAGGYTF. DNA for the CDR3: TGTGCCAGCAGCCAGACCGCGGCGGGTGGCTACACCTTC.

This sequence joins TRBV11-2 and TRBJ2-3; no clear D gene. V lost 5 bases and J 4 bases, leaving 10 bases between the germline ends. Germline assignment: CDR1 SGHAT and CDR2 FQNNGV. The CDR3 extends over 13 amino acids. The CDR3 spells CASSQTGSDTQYF. CDR3 nucleotide sequence: TGTGCCAGCAGCCAGACCGGGTCAGATACGCAGTATTTT.

The J gene is TRBJ2-1, the V gene TRBV6-1, with 7 bases fitting TRBD1. CDR1 is MNHNS and CDR2 is SASEGT in the germline V gene. With V trimmed by 2 bases and J by 9 bases, 4 bases remained unmatched. This CDR3 has 13 amino acids. Here the CDR3 reads CASSERQGTEQFF. CDR3 sequence (DNA): TGTGCCAGCAGTGAAAGACAGGGAACTGAGCAGTTCTTC.

The chain recombines TRBV6-5 with TRBJ1-6; the D gene is possibly TRBD1 (5 bases). Between the trimmed V and J ends, which lost 6 bases and 8 bases, there was a span of 17 bases. This CDR3 has 15 residues. Germline assignment: CDR1 MNHEY and CDR2 SVGAGI. CDR3 protein: CASSADSDSYSPLHF. CDR3 DNA: TGTGCCAGCAGCGCTGACAGCGATAGTTATTCACCCCTCCACTTT.

This chain uses TRBV5-1 with TRBJ2-7; 8 nucleotides match TRBD1. CDR1 and CDR2 from the germline V gene are SGHRS and YFSETQ. V was pared by 4 bases and J by 8 bases, with 11 bases of the junction left unmatched. The CDR3 has 14 residues. The CDR3 DNA follows: TGCGCCAGCAGCACGGGACAGGCCCCGGTCAAGCAGTACTTC. Translating it yields CASSTGQAPVKQYF.

The chain uses TRBV19 and TRBJ1-1; tentative D call: TRBD1 (5 bases). Between the trimmed V and J ends, which lost 10 bases and 6 bases, there was a span of 21 bases. Germline V gene sequence: CDR1 LNHDA, CDR2 SQIVND (reference sequence). This CDR3 has 14 amino acids. The CDR3 region has the DNA TGTGCCATCCCAAGGGGTTCGCTTCGCTCTGAAGCTTTCTTT. Translated: CAIPRGSLRSEAFF. The complete variable domain, with remaining parts taken from reference TRBV19 and TRBJ1-1, reads DGGITQSPKYLFRKEGQNVTLSCEQNLNHDAMYWYRQDPGQGLRLIYYSQIVNDFQKGDIAEGYSVSREKKESFPLTVTSAQKNPTAFYLCAIPRGSLRSEAFFGQGTRLTVV.

The rearrangement uses TRBV19 and TRBJ2-2; TRBD2 matches 10 bases. Trimming at V came to 5 bases and at J to 6 bases, leaving 6 bases not matched to a gene. Per germline, CDR1 LNHDA and CDR2 SQIVND (reference sequence). The CDR3 is made up of 15 amino acids. In DNA form, the CDR3 reads TGTGCCAGTAGTTTCCCGGGACTAGCGTCCGGGGAGCTGTTTTTT. Encoded protein: CASSFPGLASGELFF.

J is TRBJ1-1 and V is TRBV18; the D gene is possibly TRBD1 (6 bases). The germline V gene encodes CDR1 KGHSH and CDR2 LQKENI. The CDR3 is 15 amino acids. The V end lost 3 bases, the J end lost 6 bases, and 17 bases lay between the germline ends. CDR3 region: CASSPTRGGRSEAFF. CDR3 DNA: TGTGCCAGCTCACCCACCCGAGGGGGAAGGTCTGAAGCTTTCTTT.

The chain links TRBV5-6 to TRBJ2-1, with D unresolved. CDR3 length: 14 residues. Trimming took 5 bases from V and 9 from J, leaving 18 bases between them. Per the germline V gene, CDR1 is SGHDT and CDR2 is YYEEEE. The CDR3 loop reads CASRIPGPATEQFF. The DNA for the CDR3 is TGTGCCAGCAGGATTCCGGGTCCTGCCACTGAGCAGTTCTTC.

V is TRBV19 and J is TRBJ1-2; D not certain. The CDR3 runs to 13 residues. The V gene lost 5 bases and the J gene lost 4 bases, with 11 bases spanning the gap. CDR1 and CDR2 from the germline V gene are LNHDA and SQIVND (reference sequence). DNA of the CDR3: TGTGCCAGTAGTCCCCGACAAGCCTATGGCTACACCTTC. Translating gives CASSPRQAYGYTF.

The chain joins TRBV23-1 to TRBJ1-2; the match to TRBD1 covers 10 bases. TRBV23-1 is reported as an ORF; its role is uncertain. The CDR3 is 17 residues long. V trimming: 0 bases; J trimming: 6 bases; junction bases outside the gene matches: 10. The CDR3 loop is CASSQSSPDRGLNGYTF. The DNA for the CDR3 is TGCGCCAGCAGTCAATCGAGCCCTGACAGGGGGCTAAATGGCTACACCTTC.